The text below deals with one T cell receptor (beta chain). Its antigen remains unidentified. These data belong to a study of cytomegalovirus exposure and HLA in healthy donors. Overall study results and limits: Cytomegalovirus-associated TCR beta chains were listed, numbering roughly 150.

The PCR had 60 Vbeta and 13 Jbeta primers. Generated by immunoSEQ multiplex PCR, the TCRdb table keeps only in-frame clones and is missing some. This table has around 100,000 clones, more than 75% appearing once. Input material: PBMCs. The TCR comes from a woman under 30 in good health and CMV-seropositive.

For the CDR3, the DNA is TGCAGCGCCTCCGGGACTTCACTCTCCGATGAAAAACTGTTTTTT. It specifies CSASGTSLSDEKLFF. The genes are TRBV29-1 and TRBJ1-4; the D gene is possibly TRBD1 (5 bases). Germline V gene data show CDR1 as SQVTM and CDR2 as ANQGSEA. The V and J ends lost 7 bases and 6 bases respectively, with 21 bases between them. The CDR3 runs 15 residues.